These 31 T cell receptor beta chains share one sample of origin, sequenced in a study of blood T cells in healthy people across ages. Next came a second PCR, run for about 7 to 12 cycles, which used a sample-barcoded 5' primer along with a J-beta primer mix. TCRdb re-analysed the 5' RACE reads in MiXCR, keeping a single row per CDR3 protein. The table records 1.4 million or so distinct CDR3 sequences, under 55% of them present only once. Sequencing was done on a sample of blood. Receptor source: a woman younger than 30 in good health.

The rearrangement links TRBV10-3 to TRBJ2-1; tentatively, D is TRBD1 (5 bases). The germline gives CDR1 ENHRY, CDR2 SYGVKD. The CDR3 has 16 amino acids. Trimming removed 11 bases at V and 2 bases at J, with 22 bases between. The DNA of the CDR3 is TGTGCCTTCGCCCCGGGTCAGGGTGCCGCCTACAATGAGCAGTTCTTC. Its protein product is CAFAPGQGAAYNEQFF.

The CDR3 DNA is TGCGCCAGCAGCCAAGGAAGAGCGAGGGTCAGAAACATTCAGTACTTC. Translated, it gives CASSQGRARVRNIQYF. This rearrangement joins TRBV4-3 to TRBJ2-4, with D possibly TRBD2 on 5 matching bases. In germline, CDR1 is LGHNA, CDR2 YSLEER. This CDR3 comprises 16 residues. V dropped 1 base and J dropped 6 bases, with 16 bases sitting between them.

The chain's CDR3 is CASSYEGGFGYTF. The DNA for the CDR3 is TGTGCCAGCAGTTACGAGGGGGGGTTTGGCTACACCTTC. This chain connects TRBV6-5 to TRBJ1-2; TRBD1 might be the D (6 bases). Trimming pared 2 bases from V and 7 bases from J, leaving 11 bases between. Germline CDR1 MNHEY, CDR2 SVGAGI. The CDR3 covers 13 residues.

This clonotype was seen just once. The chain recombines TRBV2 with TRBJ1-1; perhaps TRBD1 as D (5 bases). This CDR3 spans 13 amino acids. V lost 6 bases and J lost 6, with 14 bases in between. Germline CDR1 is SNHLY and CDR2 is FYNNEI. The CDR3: CASRLRDESEAFF. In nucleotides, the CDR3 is TGTGCCAGCAGACTCAGGGATGAGTCTGAAGCTTTCTTT.

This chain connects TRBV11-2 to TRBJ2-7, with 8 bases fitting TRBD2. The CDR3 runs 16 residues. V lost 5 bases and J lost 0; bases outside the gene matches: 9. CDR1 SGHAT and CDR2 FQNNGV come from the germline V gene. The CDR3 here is CASSLVRGGPSYEQYF. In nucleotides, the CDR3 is TGTGCCAGCAGCCTGGTACGGGGGGGCCCCTCCTACGAGCAGTACTTC.

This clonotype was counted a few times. As DNA, the CDR3 is TGCGCCAGCAGTGTATACAGTGTTACCGGGGAGCTGTTTTTT. This translates into CASSVYSVTGELFF. The V call is TRBV10-2, the J call TRBJ2-2; no clear D gene. Germline V gene data show CDR1 as WSHSY and CDR2 as SAAADI. The germline V and J ends were trimmed by 4 bases and 5 bases, with 11 bases remaining between them. This CDR3 region has 14 residues.

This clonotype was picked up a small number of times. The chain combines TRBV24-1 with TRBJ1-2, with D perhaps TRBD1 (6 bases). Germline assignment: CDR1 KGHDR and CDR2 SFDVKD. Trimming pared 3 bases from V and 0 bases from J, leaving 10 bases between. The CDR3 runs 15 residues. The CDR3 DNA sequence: TGTGCCACCAGTGATCGACAGGCCACTAACTATGGCTACACCTTC. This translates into CATSDRQATNYGYTF.

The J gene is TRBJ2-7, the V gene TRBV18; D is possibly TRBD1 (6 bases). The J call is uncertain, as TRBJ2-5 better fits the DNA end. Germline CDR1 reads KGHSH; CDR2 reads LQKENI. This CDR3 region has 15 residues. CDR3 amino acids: CASSSGSAGEETQYF. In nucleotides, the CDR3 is TGTGCCAGCTCTTCAGGGTCTGCAGGGGAGGAGACCCAGTACTTC.

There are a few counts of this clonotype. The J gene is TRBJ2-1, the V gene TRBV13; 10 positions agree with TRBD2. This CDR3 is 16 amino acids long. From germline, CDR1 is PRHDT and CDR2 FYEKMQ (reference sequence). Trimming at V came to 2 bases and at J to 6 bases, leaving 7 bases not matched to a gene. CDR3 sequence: CASSLPSGGHFNEQFF. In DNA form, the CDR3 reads TGTGCCAGCAGCTTACCTAGCGGGGGCCATTTCAATGAGCAGTTCTTC.

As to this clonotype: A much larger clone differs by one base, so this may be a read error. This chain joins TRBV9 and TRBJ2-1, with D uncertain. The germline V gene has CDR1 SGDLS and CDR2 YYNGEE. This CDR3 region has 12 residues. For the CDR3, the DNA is TGTGCCAGCAGCGGCCTAGGATTTGAGCGGTTCTTC. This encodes CASSGLGFERFF.

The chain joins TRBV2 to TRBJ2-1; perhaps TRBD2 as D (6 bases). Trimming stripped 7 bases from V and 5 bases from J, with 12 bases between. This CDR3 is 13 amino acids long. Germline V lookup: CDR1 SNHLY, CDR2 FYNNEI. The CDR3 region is CASKEGRNNEQFF. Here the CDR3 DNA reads TGTGCCAGCAAGGAGGGCCGAAACAATGAGCAGTTCTTC.

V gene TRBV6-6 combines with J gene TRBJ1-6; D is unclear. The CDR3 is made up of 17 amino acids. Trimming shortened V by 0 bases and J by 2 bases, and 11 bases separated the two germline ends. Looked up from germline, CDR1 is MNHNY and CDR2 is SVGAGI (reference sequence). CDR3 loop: CASSYSSVGAYNSPLHF. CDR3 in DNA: TGTGCCAGCAGTTACTCGTCTGTGGGAGCCTATAATTCACCCCTCCACTTT.

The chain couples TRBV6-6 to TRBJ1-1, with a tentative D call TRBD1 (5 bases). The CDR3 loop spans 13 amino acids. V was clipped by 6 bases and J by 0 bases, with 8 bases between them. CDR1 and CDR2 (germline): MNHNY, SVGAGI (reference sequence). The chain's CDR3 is CASRTDMNTEAFF. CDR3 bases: TGTGCCAGCAGGACGGACATGAACACTGAAGCTTTCTTT.

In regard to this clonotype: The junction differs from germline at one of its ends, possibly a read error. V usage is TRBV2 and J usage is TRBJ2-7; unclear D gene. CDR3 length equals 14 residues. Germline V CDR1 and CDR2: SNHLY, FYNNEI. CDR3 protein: CASLRSLVSCEQYF. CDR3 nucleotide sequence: TGTGCCAGCCTAAGAAGCCTCGTCTCCTGCGAGCAGTACTTC.

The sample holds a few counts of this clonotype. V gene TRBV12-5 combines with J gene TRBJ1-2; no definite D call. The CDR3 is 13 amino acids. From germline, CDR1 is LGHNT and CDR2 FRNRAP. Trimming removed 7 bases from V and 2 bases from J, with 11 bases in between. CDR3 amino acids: CASDPDGNYGYTF. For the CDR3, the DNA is TGTGCTAGTGACCCGGACGGAAACTATGGCTACACCTTC.

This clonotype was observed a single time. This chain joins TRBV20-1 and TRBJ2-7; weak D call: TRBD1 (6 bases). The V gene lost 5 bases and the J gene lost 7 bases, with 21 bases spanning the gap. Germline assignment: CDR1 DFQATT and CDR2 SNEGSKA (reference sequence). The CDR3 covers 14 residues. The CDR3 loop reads CSAPDRSKLGEQYF. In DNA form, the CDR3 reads TGCAGTGCTCCGGACAGAAGCAAGTTGGGAGAGCAGTACTTC.

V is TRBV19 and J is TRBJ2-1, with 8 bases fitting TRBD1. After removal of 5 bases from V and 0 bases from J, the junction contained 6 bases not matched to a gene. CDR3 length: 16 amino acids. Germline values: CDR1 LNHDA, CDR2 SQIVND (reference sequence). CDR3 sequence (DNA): TGTGCCAGTAGTCCGCCGACAGGGGTCTCCTACAATGAGCAGTTCTTC. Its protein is CASSPPTGVSYNEQFF. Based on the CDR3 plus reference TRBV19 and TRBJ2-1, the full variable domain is DGGITQSPKYLFRKEGQNVTLSCEQNLNHDAMYWYRQDPGQGLRLIYYSQIVNDFQKGDIAEGYSVSREKKESFPLTVTSAQKNPTAFYLCASSPPTGVSYNEQFFGPGTRLTVL.

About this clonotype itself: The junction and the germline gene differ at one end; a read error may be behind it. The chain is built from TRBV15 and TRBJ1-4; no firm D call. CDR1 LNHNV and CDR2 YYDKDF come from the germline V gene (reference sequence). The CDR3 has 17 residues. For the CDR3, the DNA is TGTGCCACCAGCGGAGATCGGGCCAGAGCAACTAATGAAAAACTGTTTTTT. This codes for CATSGDRARATNEKLFF.

The CDR3 protein is CASGPVEVRYNEQFF. CDR3 nucleotide sequence: TGTGCCAGTGGCCCTGTTGAGGTTCGGTACAATGAGCAGTTCTTC. This rearrangement joins TRBV4-2 to TRBJ2-1; D is uncertain. V dropped 9 bases and J dropped 4 bases, with 19 bases sitting between them. Germline V gene lookup returns CDR1 LGHNA and CDR2 YNFKEQ. The CDR3 has 15 residues.

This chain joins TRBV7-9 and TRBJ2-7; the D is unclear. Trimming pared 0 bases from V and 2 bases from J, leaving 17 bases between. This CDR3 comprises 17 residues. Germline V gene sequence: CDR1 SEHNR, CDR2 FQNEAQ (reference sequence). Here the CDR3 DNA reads TGTGCCAGCAGCTTAGCGCTTTCACGCCCAAGAGCCTACGAGCAGTACTTC. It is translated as CASSLALSRPRAYEQYF.

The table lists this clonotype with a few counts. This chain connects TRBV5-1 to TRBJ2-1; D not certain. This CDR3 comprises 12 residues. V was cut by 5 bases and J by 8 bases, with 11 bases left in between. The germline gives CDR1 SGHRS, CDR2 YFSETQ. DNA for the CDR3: TGCGCCAGCAGATACGGGTCCCATGAGCAGTTCTTC. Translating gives CASRYGSHEQFF.

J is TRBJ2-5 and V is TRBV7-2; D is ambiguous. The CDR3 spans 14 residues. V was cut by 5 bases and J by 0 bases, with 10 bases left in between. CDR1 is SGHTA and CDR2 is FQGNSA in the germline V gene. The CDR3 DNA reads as TGTGCCAGCAGCCGTGACAATCACCAAGAGACCCAGTACTTC. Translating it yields CASSRDNHQETQYF.

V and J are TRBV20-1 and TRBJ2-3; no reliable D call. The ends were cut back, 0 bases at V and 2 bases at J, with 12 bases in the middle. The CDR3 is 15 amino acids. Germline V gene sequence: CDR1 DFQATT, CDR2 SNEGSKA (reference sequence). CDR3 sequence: CSARDGRLSTDTQYF. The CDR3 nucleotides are TGCAGTGCTAGAGATGGGCGATTATCCACAGATACGCAGTATTTT.

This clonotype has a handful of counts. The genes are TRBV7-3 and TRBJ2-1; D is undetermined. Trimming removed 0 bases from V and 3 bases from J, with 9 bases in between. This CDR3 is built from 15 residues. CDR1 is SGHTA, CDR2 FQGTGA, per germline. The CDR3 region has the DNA TGTGCCAGCAGCTTAACGGCGGTAATCTACAATGAGCAGTTCTTC. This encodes CASSLTAVIYNEQFF.

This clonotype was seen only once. CDR3 DNA: TGTGCCAGCAGTTACAACCTCCTAAAGCCAGATACGCAGTATTTT. Protein product: CASSYNLLKPDTQYF. The chain employs TRBV6-5 and TRBJ2-3; the D is unclear. The V gene's germline CDR1 is MNHEY and CDR2 SVGAGI. This CDR3 spans 15 amino acids. V shed 2 bases and J shed 4 bases, with 13 bases lying between them.

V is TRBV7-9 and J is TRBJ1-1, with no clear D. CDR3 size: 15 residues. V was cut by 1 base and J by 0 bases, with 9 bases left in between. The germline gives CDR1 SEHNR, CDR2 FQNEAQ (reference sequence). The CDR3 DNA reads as TGTGCCAGCAGCTTAGTTTTAGTCGTGAACACTGAAGCTTTCTTT. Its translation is CASSLVLVVNTEAFF.

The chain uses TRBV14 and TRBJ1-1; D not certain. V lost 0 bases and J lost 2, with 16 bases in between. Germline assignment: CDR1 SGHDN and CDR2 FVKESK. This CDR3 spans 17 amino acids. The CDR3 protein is CASSQEWAGLQNTEAFF. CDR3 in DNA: TGTGCCAGCAGCCAAGAGTGGGCAGGTCTTCAAAACACTGAAGCTTTCTTT.

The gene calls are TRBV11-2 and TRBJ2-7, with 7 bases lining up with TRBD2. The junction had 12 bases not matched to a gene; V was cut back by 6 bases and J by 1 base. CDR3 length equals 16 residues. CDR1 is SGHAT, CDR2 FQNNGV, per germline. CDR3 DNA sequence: TGTGCCAGCAGGGGGTGGCGGGACTACCCTTCCTACGAGCAGTACTTC. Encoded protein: CASRGWRDYPSYEQYF.

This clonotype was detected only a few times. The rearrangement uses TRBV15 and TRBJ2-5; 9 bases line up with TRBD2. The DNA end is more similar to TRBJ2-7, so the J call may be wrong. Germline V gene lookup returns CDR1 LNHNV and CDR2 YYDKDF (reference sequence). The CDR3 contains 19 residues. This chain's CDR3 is CATSRVSIFSLAGFSEQYF. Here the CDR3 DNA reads TGTGCCACCAGCAGAGTGTCCATTTTTTCTCTAGCGGGGTTTTCCGAGCAGTACTTC.

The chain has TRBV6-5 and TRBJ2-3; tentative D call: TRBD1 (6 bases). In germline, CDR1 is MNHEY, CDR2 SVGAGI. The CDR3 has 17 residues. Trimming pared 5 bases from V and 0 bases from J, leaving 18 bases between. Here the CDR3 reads CASSIRQALSSTDTQYF. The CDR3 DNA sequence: TGTGCCAGCAGTATACGACAGGCGTTATCTAGCACAGATACGCAGTATTTT.

The CDR3 DNA reads TGCGCCAGCAGCTTGGATAACGGAATCAATTCACCCCTCCACTTT. Translating it yields CASSLDNGINSPLHF. The chain employs TRBV5-1 and TRBJ1-6, with no clear D. CDR1 is SGHRS and CDR2 is YFSETQ in the germline V gene. The CDR3 contains 15 residues. Trimming took 0 bases from V and 7 from J, leaving 11 bases between them.